This T cell receptor (beta chain) is from a study of blood T cell repertoires in COVID-19. Recovered status in Cohort 3 required two negative PCRs, clearance, or symptom resolution. The CDR3 length is 16 residues. Trimming took 3 bases from V and 2 from J; bases not matched to a gene: 6. Germline-derived CDR1 and CDR2 are SNHLY and FYNNEI. In the source study's methods: Using reference gene primer amplification, nucleated cell counts were estimated. This table comes from immunoSEQ multiplex PCR, and its TCRdb copy is limited to in-frame clones, with some not included. V and J calls and clone size follow that table, whereas D and trimming were derived from the DNA. Counted here are a few hundred thousand clones, 88% occurring once; the ten biggest clones make up 1.2%.

The sequence was obtained from a woman under 30 who had recovered from COVID-19. The chain combines TRBV2 with TRBJ1-5, with 8 bases that match TRBD1. Material for sequencing was PBMCs or T cells enriched from blood (not recorded which). The CDR3 here is CASSESRGQGNQPQHF. In DNA, the CDR3 is TGTGCCAGCAGTGAGTCCAGGGGGCAAGGCAATCAGCCCCAGCATTTT.